This TCR beta chain was recovered during a study of cytomegalovirus exposure and HLA in healthy donors. Notes on this clone: Antigen: not known.

This table comes from immunoSEQ multiplex PCR, and its TCRdb copy is limited to in-frame clones, with some not included. The repertoire holds about 280,000 clones, with roughly 90% as singletons. The CDR3 consists of 17 residues. Losses at the gene ends were 4 bases for V and 7 bases for J; bases not matched to a gene: 14. Looked up from germline, CDR1 is SGHRS and CDR2 is YFSETQ. Notes on the study in general: The investigators catalogued about 170 TCR beta chains as cytomegalovirus-associated.

The sample was PBMCs. The chain is built from TRBV5-1 and TRBJ1-5; 10 nucleotides match TRBD1. The clonotype comes from a woman aged 18-29 years in good health and CMV-seronegative. The CDR3 protein is CASSHGQGESFMQPQHF. DNA of the CDR3: TGCGCCAGCAGCCACGGACAGGGGGAGTCATTTATGCAGCCCCAGCATTTT.